This TCR beta chain was identified in a study of regulatory T cells in long-lasting Graves disease. Broader study findings: The study examined only peripheral blood, not thyroid tissue.

CDR3 regions were amplified by Arm-PCR using iRepertoire HTBI primers to build TCR beta libraries. TCRdb processed the multiplex PCR reads anew with MiXCR; each CDR3 protein has one entry. The table records 350,000 to 550,000 distinct CDR3 sequences, less than 20% of them present only once. V trimming: 5 bases; J trimming: 9 bases; junction bases outside the gene matches: 13. The CDR3 has 16 residues. Germline assignment: CDR1 SQVTM and CDR2 ANQGSEA. The time point denotes: newly diagnosed GD, antithyroid drugs for less than 3 months. Extracted PBMC RNA gave rise to the TCR library. EDTA tubes were used for drawing around 9.7 milliliters of peripheral blood. In regard to this clonotype: Its target is unknown.

This same sample was also taken into another study, of T cells in Graves' hyperthyroidism and ophthalmopathy. That report notes: In the blood, most expanded thyroid clonotypes above 0.001 appeared as well.

The sequencing here drew on peripheral blood mononuclear cells (PBMCs), taken at new diagnosis, from a patient treated with antithyroid drugs. The chain uses TRBV29-1 and TRBJ2-1; 13 bases agree with TRBD2. The origin of this receptor is a woman aged 18-29 years with Graves disease. The CDR3 is CSVTGLAGRFVGEQFF. CDR3 in DNA: TGCAGCGTTACGGGACTAGCGGGAAGGTTCGTCGGTGAGCAGTTCTTC.